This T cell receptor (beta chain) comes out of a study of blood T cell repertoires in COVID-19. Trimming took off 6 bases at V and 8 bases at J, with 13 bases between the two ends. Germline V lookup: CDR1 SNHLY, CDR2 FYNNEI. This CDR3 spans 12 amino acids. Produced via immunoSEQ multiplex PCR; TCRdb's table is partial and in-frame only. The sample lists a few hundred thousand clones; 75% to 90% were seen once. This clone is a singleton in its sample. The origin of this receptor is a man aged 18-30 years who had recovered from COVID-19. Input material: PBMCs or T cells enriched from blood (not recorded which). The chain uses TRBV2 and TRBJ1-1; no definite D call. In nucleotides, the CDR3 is TGTGCCAGCAGGGGAGGTGTGGGGGAAGCTTTCTTT. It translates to CASRGGVGEAFF.